This TCR beta chain was captured in a study of T cell responses to AZD1222 COVID-19 vaccine. Study conclusions and caveats: Baseline seropositivity characterized only six AZD1222 recipients. Repertoires were obtained solely post-peak T cell response. The span of vaccine-associated CD4 TCRs extended across spike, with dominance at 160-218 and 743-854. Two AZD1222 administrations were followed by greater Spike-specific TCR breadth and depth.

For this clone: As yet, its antigen is unknown.

V lost 3 bases to trimming and J lost 7 bases; unmatched junction nucleotides: 14. The CDR3 totals 15 residues. In germline, CDR1 is GTSNPN, CDR2 SVGIG (reference sequence). Data came from immunoSEQ multiplex PCR; TCRdb stores just in-frame clones and leaves some out. The sample shows tens of thousands of clones, 85% to 90% of them seen only once. The material sequenced was peripheral blood, taken on day 0 of AZD1222 vaccination. This receptor was identified in an adult in good health. V gene TRBV30 combines with J gene TRBJ1-2; TRBD1 agrees at 7 bases. CDR3 bases: TGTGCCTGGAGGAACCGACAGGGAACAGGAGGTGGCTACACCTTC. This sequence encodes CAWRNRQGTGGGYTF. The variable domain in full, completed from reference TRBV30 and TRBJ1-2, reads SQTIHQWPATLVQPVGSPLSLECTVEGTSNPNLYWYRQAAGRGLQLLFYSVGIGQISSEVPQNLSASRPQDRQFILSSKKLLLSDSGFYLCAWRNRQGTGGGYTFGSGTRLTVV.